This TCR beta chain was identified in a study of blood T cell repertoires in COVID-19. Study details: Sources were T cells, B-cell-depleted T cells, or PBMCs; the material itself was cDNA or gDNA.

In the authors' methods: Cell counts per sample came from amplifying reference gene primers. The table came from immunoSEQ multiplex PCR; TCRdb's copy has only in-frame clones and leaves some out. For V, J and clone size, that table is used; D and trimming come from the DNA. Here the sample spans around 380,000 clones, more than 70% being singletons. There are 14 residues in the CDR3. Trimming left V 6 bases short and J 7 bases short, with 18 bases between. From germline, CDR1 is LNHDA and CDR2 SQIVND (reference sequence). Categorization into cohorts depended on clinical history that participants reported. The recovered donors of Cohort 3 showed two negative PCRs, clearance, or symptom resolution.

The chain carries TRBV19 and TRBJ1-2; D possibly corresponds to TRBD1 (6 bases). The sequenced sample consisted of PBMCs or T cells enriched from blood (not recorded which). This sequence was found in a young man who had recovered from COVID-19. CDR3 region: CASSLNRALGGYTF. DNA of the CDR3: TGTGCCAGTAGCCTTAACAGGGCCCTAGGTGGCTACACCTTC.